A selection of T cell receptor beta chains follows, all from one sample in a study of beta chain features in type 1 diabetes. The table came from immunoSEQ multiplex PCR; TCRdb's copy has only in-frame clones and leaves some out. The sample includes about 120,000 clones, around 15% of them seen just once. The sequenced material came from central memory CD4+ T cells from blood. Source of these receptors: a man aged 30-40 years with type 1 diabetes. CDR3s include the opening cysteine and the closing phenylalanine or tryptophan. D genes are given only for firm matches. Some rows mark clone size as missing; the rest say once, few, many or name a class of expanded clone.

cdr3_nt	cdr3_aa	clone_size	d_call	j_call	v_call
TGTGCCTGGAGTGGGACAGGGGGAAATAATTCCCCCCTCCACTTT	CAWSGTGGNNSPLHF	few	TRBD1	TRBJ1-6	TRBV30
TGCAGCGTTCAAACAGGGCAACAATACGAGCAGTACTTC	CSVQTGQQYEQYF	NA	NA	TRBJ2-7	TRBV29-1
TGTGCCAGCAGCGCCGGGGGGCTCCAGAACACTGAAGCTTTCTTT	CASSAGGLQNTEAFF	few	NA	TRBJ1-1	TRBV9
TGCGCCAGCAGCCAAACCAGGACAGGGCCAGATACGCAGTATTTT	CASSQTRTGPDTQYF	few	TRBD1	TRBJ2-3	TRBV4-1
TGCGCCAGCAGCCGGGACGGAAACTCTGGAAACACCATATATTTT	CASSRDGNSGNTIYF	few	NA	TRBJ1-3	TRBV4-3
TGTGCCAGCAGCTTGCGAGGACTAGCAGATCAAGAGACCCAGTACTTC	CASSLRGLADQETQYF	NA	TRBD2	TRBJ2-5	TRBV7-2
TGTGCCAGCAGCCCACCGGGATTCTATGGCTACACCTTC	CASSPPGFYGYTF	NA	NA	TRBJ1-2	TRBV6-5
TGTGCCAGCAGTTTTTCAGGGGTGGACACTGAAGCTTTCTTT	CASSFSGVDTEAFF	NA	NA	TRBJ1-1	TRBV27
TGTGCCAGCAGCACACGACAGGGCGTAAATTCACCCCTCCACTTT	CASSTRQGVNSPLHF	few	TRBD1	TRBJ1-6	TRBV28
TGTGCCATCAGTGGGGGTCGGGACAGATCCAATGAGCAGTTCTTC	CAISGGRDRSNEQFF	few	TRBD1	TRBJ2-1	TRBV10-3
TGCGCCAGCAGCTTGGGACAGGGTTCCTACAATGAGCAGTTCTTC	CASSLGQGSYNEQFF	few	TRBD1	TRBJ2-1	TRBV5-1
TGTGCCAGCAGCCAAGATAGGACTAGCGGGGGGTACAATGAGCAGTTCTTC	CASSQDRTSGGYNEQFF	NA	TRBD2	TRBJ2-1	TRBV14
TGTGCAAGTCGCCCTCCGGGACAGGCCTACAATGAGCAGTTCTTC	CASRPPGQAYNEQFF	few	NA	TRBJ2-1	TRBV12-2
TGCGCCAGCACTCCGGGACAGGGCACAGATACGCAGTATTTT	CASTPGQGTDTQYF	NA	TRBD1	TRBJ2-3	TRBV5-1
TGTGCCAGCTCACCAAGCGGGGGGGCCGGGAGTACAGATACGCAGTATTTT	CASSPSGGAGSTDTQYF	few	TRBD2	TRBJ2-3	TRBV18
TGTGCCAGCAGCTGGACAGGGGGCTACAATGAGCAGTTCTTC	CASSWTGGYNEQFF	NA	TRBD1	TRBJ2-1	TRBV5-4
TGTGCCTGGAGTTTAGTTCACAATGAGCAGTTCTTC	CAWSLVHNEQFF	few	NA	TRBJ2-1	TRBV30
TGCGCCAGCAGCTTGGTCGGCCGATCTTCTAATGAAAAACTGTTTTTT	CASSLVGRSSNEKLFF	many	NA	TRBJ1-4	TRBV5-1
TGTGCCAGCAGCTTAGTGCGACTAGCGGGTCGTGGGACCCAGTACTTC	CASSLVRLAGRGTQYF	NA	TRBD2	TRBJ2-5	TRBV7-2
TGTGCCAGCAGCATACTAGCGGGAGCCTACGAGCAGTACTTC	CASSILAGAYEQYF	NA	TRBD2	TRBJ2-7	TRBV6-4
TGCAGCGTTAAGAGTCGAACTAATGAAAAACTGTTTTTT	CSVKSRTNEKLFF	NA	NA	TRBJ1-4	TRBV29-1
TGTGCCAGCAGCGAGACCTTGACTAGCGGGGGGGAGCCAGATACGCAGTATTTT	CASSETLTSGGEPDTQYF	few	TRBD2	TRBJ2-3	TRBV9
TGTGCCAGCAGACTAGCGGGGGGTACTAGCACAGATACGCAGTATTTT	CASRLAGGTSTDTQYF	NA	TRBD2	TRBJ2-3	TRBV27
TGTGCCAGTAGTATGAGGGCTGGGGCCAACGTCCTGACTTTC	CASSMRAGANVLTF	NA	NA	TRBJ2-6	TRBV19
TGTGCCAGCAGTTACAGGGGGCGGGCCTATAATTCACCCCTCCACTTT	CASSYRGRAYNSPLHF	NA	TRBD1	TRBJ1-6	TRBV6-5
TGTGCCAGCAGCTTAGAAGCGGGGGGGCAATATACGCAGTATTTT	CASSLEAGGQYTQYF	NA	TRBD2	TRBJ2-3	TRBV5-4
TGTGCCAGCAGCTACGCAGGTGAGCAGTTCTTC	CASSYAGEQFF	few	NA	TRBJ2-1	TRBV7-8
TGCGCCAGCAGTGCGTTAGCGGGGAATACGCAGTATTTT	CASSALAGNTQYF	NA	TRBD2	TRBJ2-3	TRBV10-1
TGTGCCAGCAGCCCTGATATCATGCCGCAGGGAGGAGAGACCCAGTACTTC	CASSPDIMPQGGETQYF	NA	NA	TRBJ2-5	TRBV14
TGTGCCAGCACCTCATCTTGGGGCTACACCTTC	CASTSSWGYTF	NA	NA	TRBJ1-2	TRBV6-5
TGTGCCAGCAGCGTAGAGGGGGCTCTCTATGGCTACACCTTC	CASSVEGALYGYTF	NA	TRBD1	TRBJ1-2	TRBV9
TGCAGCGCATCCAGGGGGGACGGATACAATGAGCAGTTCTTC	CSASRGDGYNEQFF	few	NA	TRBJ2-1	TRBV29-1